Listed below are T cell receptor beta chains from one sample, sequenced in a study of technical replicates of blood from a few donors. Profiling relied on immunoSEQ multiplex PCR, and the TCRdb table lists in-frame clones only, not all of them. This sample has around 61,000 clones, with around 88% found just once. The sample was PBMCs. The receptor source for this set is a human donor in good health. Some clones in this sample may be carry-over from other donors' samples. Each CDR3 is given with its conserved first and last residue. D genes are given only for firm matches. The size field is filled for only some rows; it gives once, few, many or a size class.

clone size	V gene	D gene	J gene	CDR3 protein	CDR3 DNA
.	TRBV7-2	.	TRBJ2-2	CASSSQAPTGELFF	TGTGCCAGCAGCTCACAGGCTCCCACCGGGGAGCTGTTTTTT
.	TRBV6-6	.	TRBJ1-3	CASSLSSGNTIYF	TGTGCCAGCAGCCTTAGCTCTGGAAACACCATATATTTT
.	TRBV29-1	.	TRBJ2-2	CSVVRGVNTGELFF	TGCAGCGTTGTCAGGGGGGTGAACACCGGGGAGCTGTTTTTT
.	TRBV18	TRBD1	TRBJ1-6	CASSPPGTGDRSPLHF	TGTGCCAGCTCACCCCCGGGGACAGGGGATAGGTCACCCCTCCACTTT
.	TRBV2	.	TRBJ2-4	CASSLKRVGAKNIQYF	TGTGCCAGCAGTTTAAAGCGGGTTGGGGCCAAAAACATTCAGTACTTC
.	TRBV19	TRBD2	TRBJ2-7	CASSISSSGVYEQYF	TGTGCCAGTAGTATTTCATCTAGCGGGGTTTACGAGCAGTACTTC
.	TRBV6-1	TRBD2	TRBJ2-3	CASKREGNTDTQYF	TGTGCCAGCAAGCGGGAGGGCAACACAGATACGCAGTATTTT
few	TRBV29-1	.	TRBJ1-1	CSVDRGDTEAFF	TGCAGCGTTGACAGGGGTGACACTGAAGCTTTCTTT
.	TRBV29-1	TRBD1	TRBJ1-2	CSATGTGVGYTF	TGCAGCGCCACCGGGACAGGAGTTGGCTACACCTTC
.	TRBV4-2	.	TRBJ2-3	CASSLQGGADTQYF	TGTGCCAGCAGCCTACAGGGTGGGGCAGATACGCAGTATTTT
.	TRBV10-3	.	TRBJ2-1	CAIRRNGTSSYNEQFF	TGTGCCATCAGGAGAAACGGGACAAGCTCCTACAATGAGCAGTTCTTC
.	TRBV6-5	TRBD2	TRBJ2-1	CASSLGGRARNEQFF	TGTGCCAGCAGCTTGGGCGGGAGAGCTAGGAATGAGCAGTTCTTC
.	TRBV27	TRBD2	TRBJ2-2	CASSSLATGELFF	TGTGCCAGCAGTTCACTAGCGACCGGGGAGCTGTTTTTT
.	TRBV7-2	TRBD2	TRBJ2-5	CASSVGGDQETQYF	TGTGCCAGCAGCGTCGGGGGGGACCAAGAGACCCAGTACTTC
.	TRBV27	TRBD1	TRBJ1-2	CASRTPGQGDGYTF	TGTGCCAGCAGGACCCCGGGACAGGGAGATGGCTACACCTTC
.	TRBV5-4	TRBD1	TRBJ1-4	CASSRTGGSWNEKLFF	TGTGCCAGCAGCCGGACAGGGGGATCGTGGAATGAAAAACTGTTTTTT
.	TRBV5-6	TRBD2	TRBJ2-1	CASSRDSGGGNEQFF	TGTGCCAGCAGCCGTGATAGTGGCGGGGGGAATGAGCAGTTCTTC
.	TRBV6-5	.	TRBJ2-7	CASSYLVQGHEQYF	TGTGCCAGCAGTTACCTAGTTCAGGGCCACGAGCAGTACTTC
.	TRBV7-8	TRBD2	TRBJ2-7	CASTPTSASYEQYF	TGTGCCAGCACCCCGACTAGCGCCTCCTACGAGCAGTACTTC
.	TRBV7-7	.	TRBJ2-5	CASSSPLDRSGRDLETQYF	TGTGCCAGCAGCTCCCCTCTAGACCGTAGTGGGCGGGATCTGGAGACCCAGTACTTC
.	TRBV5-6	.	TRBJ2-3	CASSHPEGGDTQYF	TGTGCCAGCAGCCATCCCGAGGGTGGGGATACGCAGTATTTT
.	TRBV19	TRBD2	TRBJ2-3	CASSEGLAGGTDTQYF	TGTGCCAGTAGCGAGGGACTAGCGGGAGGCACAGATACGCAGTATTTT
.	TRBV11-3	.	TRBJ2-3	CASSFSTTDTQYF	TGTGCCAGCAGCTTTTCTACCACAGATACGCAGTATTTT
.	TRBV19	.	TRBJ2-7	CASSILGEPTYEQYF	TGTGCCAGTAGTATACTCGGGGAACCAACCTACGAGCAGTACTTC
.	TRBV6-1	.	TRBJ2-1	CASSETSSYNEQFF	TGTGCCAGCAGTGAGACTAGCTCCTACAATGAGCAGTTCTTC
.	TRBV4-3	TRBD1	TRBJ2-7	CASSQERAGTGGREQYF	TGCGCCAGCAGCCAAGAAAGGGCTGGGACAGGGGGCCGCGAGCAGTACTTC
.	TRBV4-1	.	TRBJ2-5	CASSQRPGLLQETQYF	TGCGCCAGCAGCCAGAGACCGGGACTTCTCCAAGAGACCCAGTACTTC
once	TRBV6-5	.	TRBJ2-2	CASSYSSQLRTGELFF	TGTGCCAGCAGTTACTCGTCCCAACTAAGGACCGGGGAGCTGTTTTTT
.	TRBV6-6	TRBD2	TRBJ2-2	CASSVAGLTGELFF	TGTGCCAGCAGTGTAGCGGGGCTGACCGGGGAGCTGTTTTTT
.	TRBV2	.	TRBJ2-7	CASRTDTSYEQYF	TGTGCCAGCAGGACCGACACCTCCTACGAGCAGTACTTC
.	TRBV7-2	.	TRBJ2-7	CASSLYQGHEQYF	TGTGCCAGCAGCCTGTACCAGGGGCACGAGCAGTACTTC
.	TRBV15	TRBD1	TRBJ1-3	CATSIPGQGAGNTIYF	TGTGCCACCAGCATACCGGGACAGGGGGCTGGAAACACCATATATTTT
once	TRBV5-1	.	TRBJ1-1	CASSLAEIGLEAFF	TGCGCCAGCAGCCTGGCGGAGATTGGGTTAGAAGCTTTCTTT
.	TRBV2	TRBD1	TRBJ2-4	CASSEETGGKNIQYF	TGTGCCAGCAGTGAGGAGACAGGGGGTAAAAACATTCAGTACTTC
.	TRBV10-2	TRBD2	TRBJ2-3	CASMDQRTGLAGNTQYF	TGCGCCAGCATGGATCAGAGAACGGGACTAGCGGGCAATACGCAGTATTTT
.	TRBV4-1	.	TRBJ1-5	CASSRGGGNRGQPQHF	TGCGCCAGCAGCCGAGGGGGGGGTAACCGGGGTCAGCCCCAGCATTTT
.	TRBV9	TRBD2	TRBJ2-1	CASSVRSGTSRGDNEQFF	TGTGCCAGCAGCGTTCGTTCCGGGACTAGTAGAGGGGACAATGAGCAGTTCTTC
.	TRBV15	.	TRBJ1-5	CATSIRLGPQPQHF	TGTGCCACCAGCATTCGACTAGGGCCACAGCCCCAGCATTTT
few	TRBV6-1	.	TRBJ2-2	CASSEGTDTGELFF	TGTGCCAGCAGTGAAGGGACAGACACCGGGGAGCTGTTTTTT
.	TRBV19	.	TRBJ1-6	CASTAGSYNSPLHF	TGTGCCAGTACGGCAGGGTCCTATAATTCACCCCTCCACTTT
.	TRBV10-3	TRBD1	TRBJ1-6	CAIRGQGDSPLHF	TGTGCCATCAGGGGACAGGGGGATTCACCCCTCCACTTT
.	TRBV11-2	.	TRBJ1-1	CASSLLTANTEAFF	TGTGCCAGCAGCTTACTGACAGCGAACACTGAAGCTTTCTTT
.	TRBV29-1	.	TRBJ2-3	CSALPLWTGFSTDTQYF	TGCAGCGCCCTGCCGCTATGGACGGGGTTTAGCACAGATACGCAGTATTTT
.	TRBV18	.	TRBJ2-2	CASSPGPGGTGELFF	TGTGCCAGCTCACCCGGGCCAGGAGGAACCGGGGAGCTGTTTTTT